Listed below are T cell receptor beta chains from one sample, sequenced in a study of blood T cell repertoires in COVID-19. Only in-frame clones appear in the TCRdb table, and some are missing; sequencing was by immunoSEQ multiplex PCR. There are about 220,000 clones in the sample; more than 75% occur only once, and roughly 13% lies in the top ten. Sequencing used peripheral blood. These receptors were collected from a human donor in a cohort sampled during active COVID-19. Each CDR3 is given with its conserved first and last residue. A D gene is named only where the DNA matches it firmly. Clone size is not always given. Where it is, it says once, few, many or a class for expanded clones.

>once|TRBV6-2/TRBV6-3|TRBD2|TRBJ2-3
CASSLAGGRSDTQYF
TGTGCCAGCAGTTTAGCGGGGGGGCGATCAGATACGCAGTATTTT
>.|TRBV7-8|TRBD2|TRBJ2-7
CASSPRLAGVGRLDEQYF
TGTGCCAGCAGCCCCCGACTAGCGGGAGTGGGGAGGTTGGACGAGCAGTACTTC
>.|TRBV27|.|TRBJ2-1
CASRPSRAEAQQFF
TGTGCCAGCAGGCCCTCGAGGGCGGAAGCCCAGCAGTTCTTC
>.|TRBV28|.|TRBJ1-4
CASSSPGITNEKLFF
TGTGCCAGCAGTTCGCCAGGGATAACTAATGAAAAACTGTTTTTT
>.|TRBV3-1/TRBV3-2|.|TRBJ1-6
CASSQVSSTWLNSPLHF
TGTGCCAGCAGCCAAGTGTCCAGTACGTGGCTTAATTCACCCCTCCACTTT
>once|TRBV11-2|.|TRBJ1-6
CASSPLRAAYGSPLHF
TGTGCCAGCAGCCCACTACGAGCAGCGTACGGTTCACCCCTCCACTTT
>once|TRBV5-4|.|TRBJ1-2
CASSLRQGPYYGYTF
TGTGCCAGCAGCTTGCGGCAGGGGCCTTACTATGGCTACACCTTC
>.|TRBV25-1|.|TRBJ1-2
CASSESTGSYTF
TGTGCCAGCAGTGAATCTACAGGGTCCTACACCTTC
>few|TRBV18|TRBD1|TRBJ2-7
CASSPEGAGPDEQYF
TGTGCCAGCTCACCTGAGGGGGCCGGACCGGACGAGCAGTACTTC
>few|TRBV9|.|TRBJ1-6
CASSGLGGEVAPLHF
TGTGCCAGCAGCGGTTTAGGGGGGGAAGTGGCACCCCTCCACTTT
>few|TRBV11-2|TRBD2|TRBJ2-1
CASSLDSSGGGGEQFF
TGTGCCAGCAGCTTAGATTCAAGCGGGGGAGGCGGTGAGCAGTTCTTC
>.|TRBV5-1|.|TRBJ1-1
CASSFGAGLNTEAFF
TGCGCCAGCAGCTTTGGGGCGGGGCTGAACACTGAAGCTTTCTTT
>.|TRBV6-5|.|TRBJ1-6
CASSYMRDAYNSPLHF
TGTGCCAGCAGTTATATGCGGGATGCCTATAATTCACCCCTCCACTTT
>.|TRBV5-4|TRBD2|TRBJ2-1
CASSRTSGSYNEQFF
TGTGCCAGCAGCCGGACTAGCGGCTCCTACAATGAGCAGTTCTTC
>.|TRBV18|TRBD1|TRBJ1-1
CASSIGTVMNTEAFF
TGTGCCAGCTCAATTGGGACAGTGATGAACACTGAAGCTTTCTTT
>.|TRBV19|TRBD1|TRBJ1-2
CASSIYRDRDVRGGYTF
TGTGCCAGTAGTATTTACCGGGACAGGGACGTTCGCGGTGGCTACACCTTC
>.|TRBV18|.|TRBJ1-2
CASSLIREEGYTF
TGTGCCAGCTCACTAATACGGGAGGAGGGCTACACCTTC
>.|TRBV11-1|TRBD2|TRBJ2-3
CASSSQGGSVADTQYF
TGTGCCAGCAGCTCTCAGGGCGGGAGTGTTGCAGATACGCAGTATTTT
>.|TRBV18|TRBD2|TRBJ2-5
CASSLTSGQETQYF
TGTGCCAGCTCACTTACTAGCGGCCAAGAGACCCAGTACTTC
>.|TRBV15|.|TRBJ1-3
CATSRGGANRGPSGNTIYF
TGTGCCACCAGCAGAGGGGGAGCCAATCGCGGCCCCTCTGGAAACACCATATATTTT
>.|TRBV6-5|.|TRBJ2-3
CVSTGDTDTQYF
TGTGTTAGTACGGGGGACACAGATACGCAGTATTTT
>.|TRBV2|.|TRBJ1-4
CASSVEEKLFF
TGTGCCAGCAGTGTCGAGGAAAAACTGTTTTTT
>.|TRBV7-8|.|TRBJ1-1
CASREEGRAFF
TGTGCCAGCCGAGAGGAGGGGCGAGCTTTCTTT
>.|TRBV9|.|TRBJ2-1
CASSVLAAPGISEQFF
TGTGCCAGCAGCGTACTGGCAGCCCCCGGGATTAGTGAGCAGTTCTTC
>once|TRBV27|TRBD1|TRBJ2-3
CASSLLDRGPVDQYF
TGTGCCAGCAGTTTACTCGACAGGGGGCCAGTGGATCAGTATTTT
>.|TRBV6-5|TRBD1|TRBJ2-3
CASTDPGQGTQYF
TGTGCCAGCACCGACCCGGGACAGGGAACGCAGTATTTT
>once|TRBV10-3|.|TRBJ2-1
CALSPRGVSSEQFF
TGTGCCCTCTCCCCCAGGGGGGTGTCTAGTGAGCAGTTCTTC
>.|TRBV5-1|.|TRBJ1-1
CASRPQGVTEAFF
TGCGCCAGCAGGCCTCAGGGTGTAACTGAAGCTTTCTTT
>.|TRBV5-6|TRBD1|TRBJ1-3
CASSLWTGNGNTIYF
TGTGCCAGCAGCTTGTGGACAGGGAATGGAAACACCATATATTTT
>.|TRBV28|TRBD2|TRBJ2-1
CASSSSGGHYNEQFF
TGTGCCAGCAGTTCGAGCGGGGGGCACTACAATGAGCAGTTCTTC
>.|TRBV28|TRBD1|TRBJ1-2
CASSFWDSIVRNYGYTF
TGTGCCAGCAGCTTCTGGGACAGTATCGTAAGGAACTATGGCTACACCTTC
>.|TRBV6-5|TRBD1|TRBJ1-2
CASSAAGTVYGYTF
TGTGCCAGCAGCGCAGCCGGGACAGTCTATGGCTACACCTTC
>once|TRBV28|TRBD1|TRBJ2-7
CASSPPGQGFQDEQYF
TGTGCCAGCAGTCCCCCGGGACAGGGGTTTCAGGACGAGCAGTACTTC
>few|TRBV9|.|TRBJ2-6
CASSVLGPGANVLTF
TGTGCCAGCAGCGTTCTGGGGCCTGGGGCCAACGTCCTGACTTTC
>once|TRBV19|TRBD2|TRBJ2-7
CASSSIRTSGTYEQYF
TGTGCCAGTAGTTCCATACGGACTAGCGGGACCTACGAGCAGTACTTC
>.|TRBV10-3|TRBD2|TRBJ2-2
CAISESSGRGIGELFF
TGTGCCATCAGTGAGTCCAGCGGGAGGGGGATCGGGGAGCTGTTTTTT
>.|TRBV27|.|TRBJ2-7
CASSSLPPDSRRNEQYF
TGTGCCAGCAGTTCCCTACCCCCCGACAGTAGGCGTAATGAGCAGTACTTC
>.|TRBV6-1|TRBD2|TRBJ2-1
CASSETGREGRDEQFF
TGTGCCAGCAGTGAAACGGGGCGGGAGGGTCGCGATGAGCAGTTCTTC
>once|TRBV15|TRBD2|TRBJ2-1
CATSRSISGANEQFF
TGTGCCACCAGCAGATCTATTAGCGGGGCCAATGAGCAGTTCTTC
>.|TRBV29-1|TRBD1|TRBJ2-5
CSVDPQGQETQYF
TGCAGCGTTGACCCACAGGGGCAAGAGACCCAGTACTTC
>.|TRBV3-1/TRBV3-2|.|TRBJ1-5
CASSQGRRNQPQHF
TGTGCCAGCAGCCAAGGACGGAGGAATCAGCCCCAGCATTTT
>.|TRBV28|TRBD1|TRBJ1-1
CASRQQGWPFF
TGTGCCAGCAGACAACAGGGGTGGCCTTTCTTT
>.|TRBV28|.|TRBJ1-5
CASSFGSGRGNQPQHF
TGTGCCAGCAGTTTTGGATCGGGAAGGGGCAATCAGCCCCAGCATTTT
>.|TRBV19|TRBD1|TRBJ2-1
CASSIRWDRGNNEQFF
TGTGCCAGTAGTATTCGATGGGACAGGGGGAACAATGAGCAGTTCTTC
>.|TRBV4-1|.|TRBJ1-3
CASSQGRGKTIYF
TGCGCCAGCAGCCAAGGACGGGGAAAAACCATATATTTT
>.|TRBV19|TRBD1|TRBJ2-7
CASSRDSFYEQYF
TGTGCCAGTAGTAGGGACAGTTTTTACGAGCAGTACTTC
>.|TRBV7-8|.|TRBJ2-7
CASSSPMTGHEQYF
TGTGCCAGCAGCTCGCCTATGACAGGCCACGAGCAGTACTTC
>.|TRBV15|TRBD2|TRBJ2-7
CATSRDRGGKGEQYF
TGTGCCACCAGCAGAGATAGGGGAGGGAAGGGTGAGCAGTACTTC
>few|TRBV6-5|.|TRBJ2-2
CASTKDRNTGELFF
TGTGCCAGCACTAAGGACAGGAACACCGGGGAGCTGTTTTTT
>.|TRBV5-1|.|TRBJ1-4
CASSLGQIIDEKLFF
TGCGCCAGCAGCTTGGGACAGATCATAGATGAAAAACTGTTTTTT
>.|TRBV28|.|TRBJ1-5
CASSSTGGPNQPQHF
TGTGCCAGCAGTTCAACGGGGGGCCCCAATCAGCCCCAGCATTTT
>few|TRBV7-9|TRBD1|TRBJ1-4
CASSPVPGGEKLFF
TGTGCCAGCAGCCCTGTCCCAGGGGGGGAAAAACTGTTTTTT
>once|TRBV6-6|TRBD1|TRBJ2-7
CASSYGPGQSAYEQYF
TGTGCCAGCAGTTACGGTCCGGGACAGTCGGCCTACGAGCAGTACTTC
>.|TRBV5-5|.|TRBJ1-5
CASSLEPGDYGNQPQHF
TGTGCCAGCAGCTTAGAACCGGGGGATTACGGCAATCAGCCCCAGCATTTT
>.|TRBV24-1|TRBD2|TRBJ2-7
CATSGNRVSGGQYF
TGTGCCACCTCTGGGAACAGGGTAAGCGGGGGGCAGTACTTC
>.|TRBV4-1|.|TRBJ1-2
CASSPGGGGGYTF
TGCGCCAGCAGCCCCGGGGGGGGCGGAGGCTACACCTTC
>.|TRBV6-5|.|TRBJ2-7
CASSYSTGGRSYEQYF
TGTGCCAGCAGTTACTCGACTGGGGGCCGCTCCTACGAGCAGTACTTC
>.|TRBV9|.|TRBJ1-3
CASSEAGDSGNTIYF
TGTGCCAGCAGCGAGGCGGGCGACTCTGGAAACACCATATATTTT
>.|TRBV24-1|.|TRBJ1-5
CATSDSNQPQHF
TGTGCCACCAGTGATTCAAATCAGCCCCAGCATTTT